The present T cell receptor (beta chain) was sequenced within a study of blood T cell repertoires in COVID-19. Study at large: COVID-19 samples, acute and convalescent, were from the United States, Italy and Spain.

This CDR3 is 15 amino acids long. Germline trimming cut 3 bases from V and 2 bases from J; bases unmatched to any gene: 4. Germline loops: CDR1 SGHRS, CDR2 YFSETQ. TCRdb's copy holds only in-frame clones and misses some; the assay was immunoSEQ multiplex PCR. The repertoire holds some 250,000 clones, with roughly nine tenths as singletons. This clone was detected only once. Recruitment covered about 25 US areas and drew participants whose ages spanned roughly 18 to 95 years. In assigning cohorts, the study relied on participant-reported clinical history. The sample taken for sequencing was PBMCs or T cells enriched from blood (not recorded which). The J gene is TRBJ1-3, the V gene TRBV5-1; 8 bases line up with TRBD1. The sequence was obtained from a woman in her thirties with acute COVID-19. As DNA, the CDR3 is TGCGCCAGCAGCTCGAAGACAGGGGCTGGAAACACCATATATTTT. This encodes CASSSKTGAGNTIYF.